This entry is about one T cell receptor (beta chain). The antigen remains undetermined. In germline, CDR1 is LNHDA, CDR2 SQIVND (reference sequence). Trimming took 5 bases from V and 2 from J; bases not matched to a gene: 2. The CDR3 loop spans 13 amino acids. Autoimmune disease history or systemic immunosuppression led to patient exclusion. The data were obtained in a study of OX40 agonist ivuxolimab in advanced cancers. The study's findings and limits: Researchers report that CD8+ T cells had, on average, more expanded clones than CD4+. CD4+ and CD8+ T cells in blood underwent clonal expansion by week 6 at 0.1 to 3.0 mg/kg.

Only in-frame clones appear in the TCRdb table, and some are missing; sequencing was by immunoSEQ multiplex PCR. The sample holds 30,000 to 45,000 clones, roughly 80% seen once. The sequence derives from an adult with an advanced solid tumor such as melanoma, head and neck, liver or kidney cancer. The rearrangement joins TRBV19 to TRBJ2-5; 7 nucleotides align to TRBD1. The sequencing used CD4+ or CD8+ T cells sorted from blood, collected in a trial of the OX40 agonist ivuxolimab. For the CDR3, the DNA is TGTGCCAGTAGTCCGGGACAGCAAGAGACCCAGTACTTC. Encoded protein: CASSPGQQETQYF.